The rows below give T cell receptor beta chains drawn from one sample of a study of cytomegalovirus exposure and HLA in healthy donors. Data came from immunoSEQ multiplex PCR; TCRdb stores just in-frame clones and leaves some out. The data hold 150,000 to 200,000 clones, with about 95% observed a single time. The specimen sequenced was PBMCs. Receptors originate from a woman under 30 in good health and CMV-seronegative. Each CDR3 is given with its conserved first and last residue. D genes are given only for firm matches. Only some rows state a clone size, as once, few, many or a class for expanded clones.

>TRBV6-5|TRBD1|TRBJ2-3|-
CASRDRGLGDTQYF
TGTGCCAGCAGAGACAGGGGCCTCGGAGATACGCAGTATTTT
>TRBV15|TRBD1|TRBJ2-7|-
CATSSALSGTGPTLLTYEQYF
TGTGCCACCAGCAGTGCCCTCTCCGGGACAGGGCCTACTTTGTTAACCTACGAGCAGTACTTC
>TRBV11-3|-|TRBJ2-5|-
CASSLSGPQETQYF
TGTGCCAGCAGCTTAAGCGGGCCACAAGAGACCCAGTACTTC
>TRBV19|-|TRBJ2-7|-
CATRPGSSYEQYF
TGTGCCACCAGACCAGGCAGTTCCTACGAGCAGTACTTC
>TRBV6-5|TRBD1|TRBJ1-2|-
CASSYTRTGGDYGYTF
TGTGCCAGCAGTTACACCAGGACAGGGGGGGACTATGGCTACACCTTC
>TRBV18|-|TRBJ1-1|-
CASSQNPGTLNTEAFF
TGTGCCAGCTCACAGAACCCGGGGACATTGAACACTGAAGCTTTCTTT
>TRBV6-5|-|TRBJ2-2|once
CASTFAGNTGELFF
TGTGCCAGCACTTTTGCGGGGAACACCGGGGAGCTGTTTTTT
>TRBV4-3|-|TRBJ2-6|once
CASSQLTGFGANVLTF
TGCGCCAGCAGCCAACTCACAGGGTTCGGGGCCAACGTCCTGACTTTC
>TRBV6-5|-|TRBJ2-2|-
CASRRTLGTGELFF
TGTGCCAGCCGCCGGACTCTAGGGACCGGGGAGCTGTTTTTT
>TRBV30|-|TRBJ2-3|few
CAWSLGPGRDTQYF
TGTGCCTGGAGTCTGGGACCGGGGAGGGATACGCAGTATTTT